This T cell receptor (beta chain) originates from a study of cytomegalovirus exposure and HLA in healthy donors. Amplification used 60 Vbeta primers and 13 Jbeta primers. The protocol was immunoSEQ multiplex PCR, while the TCRdb copy is restricted to in-frame clones and leaves out a portion. The table includes fewer than 250,000 clones, around 79% detected once. Study-wide results and limits: A later analysis, which compared TCR beta chains of equal frequency, found the HLA-associated ones more clonally expanded. Among TCR sequences, most were rare, though some public TCRs appeared in many donors. The authors later found most CMV-associated TCR beta chains appeared HLA-restricted.

About this clone itself: Its antigen is undetermined.

Germline V gene lookup returns CDR1 SGHRS and CDR2 YFSETQ. The CDR3 totals 15 residues. V was cut by 5 bases and J by 6 bases, with 19 bases left in between. The TCR was taken from a male donor in good health and CMV-seropositive. The chain has TRBV5-1 and TRBJ2-3, with D tentatively TRBD2 (6 bases). Sequencing was done on a sample of PBMCs. The CDR3 loop reads CASSINTLGGDTQYF. The DNA for the CDR3 is TGCGCCAGCAGTATTAACACGCTTGGGGGGGATACGCAGTATTTT.